This T cell receptor (beta chain) was identified during a study of blood T cells in healthy people across ages. Researchers collected approximately 9.9 milliliters of peripheral blood from every single donor. Samples each yielded at least 6 micrograms of total RNA. Combining a sample-barcoded 5' primer with a J-beta primer mix, a second PCR ran for about 7 to 12 cycles. Every cDNA was tagged by a template-switch adaptor with 12 random nucleotides. Using its own MiXCR run on the 5' RACE reads, TCRdb lists one record per CDR3 protein. Found here are hundreds of thousands of distinct CDR3 sequences, 40% to 65% of them singletons; the top ten hold roughly 12%. General study points: With naive T cell percentage, TCR beta diversity showed a strong correlation.

There are many counts of this clonotype. The target antigen is unknown. V lost 1 base and J lost 4, with 13 bases in between. In germline, CDR1 is SGHTA, CDR2 FQGNSA. This CDR3 is 15 amino acids long. Sequencing input: blood. The chain links TRBV7-2 to TRBJ2-5; D is undetermined. The receptor comes from an elderly woman in good health. CDR3 protein: CASSLDTRFIETQYF. The CDR3 nucleotides read TGTGCCAGCAGCTTAGACACAAGATTTATAGAGACCCAGTACTTC.